These T cell receptor beta chains were read from a single sample in a study of response to subunit inactivated influenza vaccine. In TCRdb, the RT-PCR reads were re-called with MiXCR into one record per CDR3 protein. The sample comprises over 150,000 distinct CDR3 sequences, 11% of which are singletons, and around 12% rests with the top ten. The specimen comprised non-naive T cells sorted from PBMCs, sampled about 6 weeks after vaccination. Receptor source: a man aged 50 or older who received an inactivated influenza vaccine. CDR3s include the opening cysteine and the closing phenylalanine or tryptophan. Fields, in order: V gene, clone size, J gene, D gene, CDR3 DNA, CDR3 protein. The D gene is left open where the match is weak. For some rows the clone size is stated as once, few or many, or as a class when expanded; others skip it.

>TRBV12-3/TRBV12-4|many|TRBJ1-2|-
TGTGCCAGCAGTTTAGAACAGCATGGCTACACCTTC
CASSLEQHGYTF
>TRBV4-2|-|TRBJ2-1|-
TGTGCCAGCAGCCAAGTCGGGGGCAGAGGCTACAATGAGCAGTTCTTC
CASSQVGGRGYNEQFF
>TRBV9|few|TRBJ1-6|-
TGTGCCAGCAGCGTAGCTACAGAGAGTTCACCCCTCCACTTT
CASSVATESSPLHF
>TRBV9|-|TRBJ1-1|-
TGTGCCAGCAGCAGAGGGGGGCACCCCCAGAACACTGAAGCTTTCTTT
CASSRGGHPQNTEAFF
>TRBV5-4|few|TRBJ2-5|TRBD2
TGTGCCAGCAGCCGGGACGGCGGGGGAGAGACCCAGTACTTC
CASSRDGGGETQYF
>TRBV11-2|many|TRBJ2-1|-
TGTGCCAGCAGCCCCTACAACGGACCCAACAATGAGCAGTTCTTC
CASSPYNGPNNEQFF
>TRBV7-2|few|TRBJ2-5|-
TGTGCCAGCAGCTTCGAACAGAGGCGGATAGAGACCCAGTACTTC
CASSFEQRRIETQYF
>TRBV11-1|-|TRBJ2-2|-
TGTGCCAGCAGCTTAGTTGCCTCTTCGAACGGGGAGCTGTTTTTT
CASSLVASSNGELFF
>TRBV6-2/TRBV6-3|many|TRBJ1-1|-
TGTGCCAGCAGTTACTGGCCGGGGGCTTTCTTT
CASSYWPGAFF
>TRBV5-1|-|TRBJ2-1|TRBD2
TGCGCCAGCAGCTCCCCGGGACTAGCGTACAATGAGCAGTTCTTC
CASSSPGLAYNEQFF
>TRBV14|few|TRBJ2-1|-
TGTGCCAGCAGCCAAGCTTTCTCCAGGGGCTCCTACAATGAGCAGTTCTTC
CASSQAFSRGSYNEQFF
>TRBV7-2|many|TRBJ1-3|TRBD1
TGTGCCAGCAGCTCCTTTCCGGGACAGAGCTCTGGAAACACCATATATTTT
CASSSFPGQSSGNTIYF
>TRBV5-6|-|TRBJ2-3|TRBD2
TGTGCCAGCAGCGGCCGGACTAGCGGGGAATACACGCAGTATTTT
CASSGRTSGEYTQYF
>TRBV2|-|TRBJ2-3|-
TGTGCCAGCAGAGCCCCTGCCTGGGCGGCAGATACGCAGTATTTT
CASRAPAWAADTQYF
>TRBV5-6|few|TRBJ2-7|TRBD1
TGTGCCAGCAGCTTTCGGGACAGGGGCCCCTACGAGCAGTACTTC
CASSFRDRGPYEQYF
>TRBV5-5|-|TRBJ1-5|-
TGTGCCAGGGGCCCCGGGGGGCAGTGCAATCAGCCCCAGCATTTT
CARGPGGQCNQPQHF
>TRBV6-2/TRBV6-3|few|TRBJ2-7|-
TGTGCCAGCAGTTACCGGGCCGGGACGGGAGCCTACGAGCAGTACTTC
CASSYRAGTGAYEQYF
>TRBV2|few|TRBJ1-5|-
TGTGCCAGCAGTTTCGGGACATTCGTGCAGCCCCAGCATTTT
CASSFGTFVQPQHF
>TRBV20-1|many|TRBJ1-2|-
TGCAGTGCCAGTAATCGAAATCTCGTGGATGGCTACACCTTC
CSASNRNLVDGYTF
>TRBV6-1|-|TRBJ1-6|TRBD1
TGTGCCAGCAGCGGGACAGGGGGTTCTTCACCCCTCCACTTT
CASSGTGGSSPLHF
>TRBV27|many|TRBJ2-1|-
TGTGCCAGCAGCCCAGGGGTCAGCTCCTACAATGAGCAGTTCTTC
CASSPGVSSYNEQFF
>TRBV5-1|many|TRBJ2-5|TRBD1
TGCGCCAGCAGCTTGGGGGACAGGGGGAGAGAGACCCAGTACTTC
CASSLGDRGRETQYF
>TRBV6-1|-|TRBJ2-4|-
TGTGCCAGCAGGGGGCACGAGGTAGAGGGCAAAAACATTCAGTACTTC
CASRGHEVEGKNIQYF
>TRBV27|-|TRBJ2-7|TRBD1
TGTGCCAGCCGTGGACTACCGGGACAGGGTTACGAGCAGTACTTC
CASRGLPGQGYEQYF
>TRBV21-1|many|TRBJ2-7|-
TGTGGTCTTTCCGGGTTTCGGTCCTACGAGCAGTACTTC
CGLSGFRSYEQYF
>TRBV18|few|TRBJ1-4|-
TGTGCCAGCTCACCCGAGGCAGTACGGGAAAAACTGTTTTTT
CASSPEAVREKLFF
>TRBV13|many|TRBJ2-1|-
TGTGCCAGCAGCTTTTTCTACCAGACAAATGAGCAGTTCTTC
CASSFFYQTNEQFF
>TRBV5-1|many|TRBJ2-3|-
TGCGCCAGCAGCTCGGAGGACTCCTTCGATACGCAGTATTTT
CASSSEDSFDTQYF
>TRBV7-9|many|TRBJ1-1|-
TGTGCCAGCAGCCCTAGCGGGGGAGGGATGAACACTGAAGCTTTCTTT
CASSPSGGGMNTEAFF
>TRBV11-2|few|TRBJ2-2|TRBD2
TGTGCCAGCAGCTTAGGAACTAGCGGGAGGGCCTTGACCGGGGAGCTGTTTTTT
CASSLGTSGRALTGELFF
>TRBV7-2|few|TRBJ1-1|-
TGTGCCAGCAGCTTTTCGGACACTGAAGCTTTCTTT
CASSFSDTEAFF
>TRBV27|-|TRBJ1-1|-
TGTGCCAGCAGCCCCTACTCACCGGACAGCAACACTGAAGCTTTCTTT
CASSPYSPDSNTEAFF
>TRBV30|-|TRBJ2-7|-
TGTGCCTGGGAGGAATCCTACGAGCAGTACTTC
CAWEESYEQYF
>TRBV7-2|-|TRBJ1-3|TRBD1
TGTGCCAGCAGCAAAAGGACAGGGCCGTTTGGAAACACCATATATTTT
CASSKRTGPFGNTIYF
>TRBV6-1|many|TRBJ2-2|-
TGTGCCAGCAGATGGGGAACCGGGACACCGAACACCGGGGAGCTGTTTTTT
CASRWGTGTPNTGELFF
>TRBV28|many|TRBJ2-7|-
TGTGCCAGCAGAAAACTGAGGGGCGGAACCTACGAGCAGTACTTC
CASRKLRGGTYEQYF
>TRBV27|many|TRBJ2-7|-
TGTGCCAGCAGTCCATACAGGGAAACCTACGAGCAGTACTTC
CASSPYRETYEQYF
>TRBV9|-|TRBJ2-1|TRBD1
TGTGCCAGCAGCGTAGGGGGACAGGTAACCTACAATGAGCAGTTCTTC
CASSVGGQVTYNEQFF
>TRBV12-3/TRBV12-4|many|TRBJ2-5|TRBD2
TGTGCCAGCAGTTCCGGGGGACTAGCTGGGGAGACCCAGTACTTC
CASSSGGLAGETQYF
>TRBV15|few|TRBJ2-3|TRBD2
TGTGCCACCAGCAGAGATCTCCTGACTAGCGGAGACACAGATACGCAGTATTTT
CATSRDLLTSGDTDTQYF
>TRBV5-1|-|TRBJ2-7|TRBD1
TGCGCCAGCACCTTCACAACAGGGGCCACTAGAACCCACGAGCAGTACTTC
CASTFTTGATRTHEQYF